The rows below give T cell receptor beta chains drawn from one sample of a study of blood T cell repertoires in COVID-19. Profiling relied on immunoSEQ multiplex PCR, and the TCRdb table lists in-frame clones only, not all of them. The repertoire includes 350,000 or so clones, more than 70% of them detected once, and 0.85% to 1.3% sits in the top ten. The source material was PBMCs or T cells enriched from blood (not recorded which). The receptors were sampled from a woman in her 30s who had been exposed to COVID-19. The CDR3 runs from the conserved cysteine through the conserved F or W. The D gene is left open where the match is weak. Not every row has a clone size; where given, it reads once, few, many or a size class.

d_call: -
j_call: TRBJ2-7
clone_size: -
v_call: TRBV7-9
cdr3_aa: CASSLTAAVWETYEQYF
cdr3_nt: TGTGCCAGCAGCTTAACGGCCGCGGTTTGGGAGACCTACGAGCAGTACTTC

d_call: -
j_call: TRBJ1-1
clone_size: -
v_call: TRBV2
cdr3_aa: CASSEVRDAEAFF
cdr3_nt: TGTGCCAGCAGTGAGGTACGGGATGCTGAAGCTTTCTTT

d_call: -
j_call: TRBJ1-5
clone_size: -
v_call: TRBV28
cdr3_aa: CASSLWAGLGNQPQHF
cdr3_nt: TGTGCCAGCAGTTTATGGGCAGGACTAGGGAATCAGCCCCAGCATTTT

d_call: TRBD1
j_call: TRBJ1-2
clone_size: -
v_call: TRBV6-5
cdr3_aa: CASISGRGNYGYTF
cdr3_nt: TGTGCCAGCATCTCCGGCAGGGGGAACTATGGCTACACCTTC

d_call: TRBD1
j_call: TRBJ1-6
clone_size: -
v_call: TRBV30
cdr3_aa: CAWSQRDRGFSPLHF
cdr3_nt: TGTGCCTGGAGTCAGCGGGACAGGGGTTTCTCACCCCTCCACTTT

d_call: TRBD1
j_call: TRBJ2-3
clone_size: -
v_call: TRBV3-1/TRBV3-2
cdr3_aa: CASSQGGTGVTDTQYF
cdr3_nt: TGTGCCAGCAGCCAAGGCGGGACAGGGGTAACAGATACGCAGTATTTT

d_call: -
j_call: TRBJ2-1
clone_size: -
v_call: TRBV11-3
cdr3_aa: CASSFPSSPPGKQFF
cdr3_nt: TGTGCCAGCAGCTTCCCAAGCAGCCCCCCGGGTAAGCAGTTCTTC

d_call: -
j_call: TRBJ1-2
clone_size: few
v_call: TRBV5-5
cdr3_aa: CASSYPGQVNYGYTF
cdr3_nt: TGTGCCAGCAGCTACCCGGGACAAGTGAACTATGGCTACACCTTC

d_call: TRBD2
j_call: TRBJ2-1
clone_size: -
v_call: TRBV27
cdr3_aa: CASSLLPSGNEQFF
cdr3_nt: TGTGCCAGCAGTTTATTACCTAGCGGGAATGAGCAGTTCTTC

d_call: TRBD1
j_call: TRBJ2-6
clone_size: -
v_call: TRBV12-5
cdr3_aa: CAGGLPLLTGTVSPGANVLTF
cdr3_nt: TGTGCTGGTGGTTTGCCCTTGCTAACCGGGACAGTCTCTCCTGGGGCCAACGTCCTGACTTTC

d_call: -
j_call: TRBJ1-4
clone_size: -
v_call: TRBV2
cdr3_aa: CASSSLLGTNEKLFF
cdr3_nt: TGTGCCAGCAGTTCGCTTTTGGGCACTAATGAAAAACTGTTTTTT